Listed below are T cell receptor beta chains from one sample, sequenced in a study of blood T cells in healthy people across ages. From the 5' RACE reads, TCRdb called clonotypes with MiXCR, one entry per CDR3 protein. The data show around 1,800,000 distinct CDR3 sequences, around 40% seen once. Material for sequencing was blood. Receptors originate from a human donor in good health. Each CDR3 is given with its conserved first and last residue. Each record gives: V gene, J gene, clone size, D gene, CDR3 protein, CDR3 DNA. A D gene is named only where the DNA matches it firmly. Expanded clones are given a class, and other clones once, few, many or no size at all.

V: TRBV6-5
J: TRBJ2-3
size: -
D: -
CDR3: CASSYDHAADMQYF
DNA: TGTGCCAGCAGTTACGACCATGCAGCAGATATGCAGTATTTT

V: TRBV25-1
J: TRBJ2-7
size: many
D: -
CDR3: CASSDRQGRYEQYF
DNA: TGTGCCAGCAGTGATCGGCAGGGGCGGTACGAGCAGTACTTC

V: TRBV7-2
J: TRBJ2-7
size: few
D: -
CDR3: CASSLVRPGDDHEQYF
DNA: TGTGCCAGCAGCTTAGTACGGCCAGGGGACGACCACGAGCAGTACTTC

V: TRBV6-2/TRBV6-3
J: TRBJ2-1
size: few
D: -
CDR3: CASSYGLATVYEQFF
DNA: TGTGCCAGCAGTTACGGGCTAGCAACGGTATATGAGCAGTTCTTC

V: TRBV27
J: TRBJ2-1
size: -
D: -
CDR3: CASSRYADYEQFF
DNA: TGTGCCAGCAGTCGGTATGCGGACTACGAGCAGTTCTTC

V: TRBV11-1
J: TRBJ2-1
size: -
D: TRBD1
CDR3: CASSLVPTGGAMSPHNEQFF
DNA: TGTGCCAGCAGCTTAGTTCCGACAGGGGGCGCAATGTCCCCCCACAATGAGCAGTTCTTC

V: TRBV29-1
J: TRBJ2-1
size: -
D: TRBD2
CDR3: CSAQSGGAGEQFF
DNA: TGCAGCGCCCAAAGCGGGGGGGCCGGTGAGCAGTTCTTC

V: TRBV7-3
J: TRBJ2-5
size: few
D: -
CDR3: CASSNSPRDAQYF
DNA: TGTGCCAGCAGTAATTCACCACGGGACGCCCAGTACTTC

V: TRBV5-1
J: TRBJ1-2
size: -
D: -
CDR3: CASSLYWSGNGYTF
DNA: TGCGCCAGCAGCTTGTATTGGTCCGGGAATGGCTACACCTTC

V: TRBV20-1
J: TRBJ1-6
size: -
D: TRBD1
CDR3: CSARVITGGHNSPLHF
DNA: TGCAGTGCTAGAGTTATTACAGGGGGCCATAATTCACCCCTCCACTTT

V: TRBV11-2
J: TRBJ2-1
size: -
D: -
CDR3: CASALYALPSDNEQFF
DNA: TGTGCCAGCGCCCTATATGCGTTACCCAGTGACAATGAGCAGTTCTTC

V: TRBV6-2/TRBV6-3
J: TRBJ1-5
size: -
D: -
CDR3: CASSWRGSNQPQHF
DNA: TGTGCCAGCAGTTGGAGGGGCAGCAATCAGCCCCAGCATTTT